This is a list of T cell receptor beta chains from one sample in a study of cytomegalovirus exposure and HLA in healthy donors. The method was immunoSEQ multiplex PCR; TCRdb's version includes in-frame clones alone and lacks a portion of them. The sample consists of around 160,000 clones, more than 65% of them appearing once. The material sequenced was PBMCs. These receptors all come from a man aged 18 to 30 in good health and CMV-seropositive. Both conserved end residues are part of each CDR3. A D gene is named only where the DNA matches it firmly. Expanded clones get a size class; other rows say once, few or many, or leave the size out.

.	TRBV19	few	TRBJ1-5	TGTGCCAGTAGTATATCCCTAGGCCAGCCCCAGCATTTT	CASSISLGQPQHF
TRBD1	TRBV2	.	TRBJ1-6	TGTGCCAGCAGTGAATACAGGGGGAATTCACCCCTCCACTTT	CASSEYRGNSPLHF
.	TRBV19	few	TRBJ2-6	TGTGCCAGTAACCATCAGGGCTCTGGGGCCAACGTCCTGACTTTC	CASNHQGSGANVLTF
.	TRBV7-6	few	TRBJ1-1	TGTGCCAGCAGCTCCACTGCTGCGGGGGCGCGAACTGAAGCTTTCTTT	CASSSTAAGARTEAFF
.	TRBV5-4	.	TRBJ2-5	TGTGCCAGCAGCCCTAATCGGGGGAATGGGGAGACCCAGTACTTC	CASSPNRGNGETQYF
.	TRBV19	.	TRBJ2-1	TGTGCCAGTAGTTCCGCGACTAGTGATGAGCAGTTCTTC	CASSSATSDEQFF
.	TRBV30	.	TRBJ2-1	TGTGCCTGGAGTGGATCTAGCTCCTACAATGAGCAGTTCTTC	CAWSGSSSYNEQFF
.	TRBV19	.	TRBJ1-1	TGTGCCAGTTCCAGGGTATATGACACTGAAGCTTTCTTT	CASSRVYDTEAFF
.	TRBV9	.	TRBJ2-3	TGTGCCAGCGGCGTGGGGGCCGAAGATACGCAGTATTTT	CASGVGAEDTQYF
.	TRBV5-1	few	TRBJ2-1	TGCGCCAGCAGCTTGAACGGGAGAGTGGATGAGCAGTTCTTC	CASSLNGRVDEQFF
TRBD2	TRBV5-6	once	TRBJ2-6	TGTGCCAGCAGCTTGGTCGGACGGGGGGTGGCTGGGGCCAACGTCCTGACTTTC	CASSLVGRGVAGANVLTF
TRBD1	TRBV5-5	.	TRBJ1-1	TGTGCCAGCAGCTTGGGCAGGGGGCTCACTGAAGCTTTCTTT	CASSLGRGLTEAFF
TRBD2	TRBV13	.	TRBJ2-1	TGTGCCAGCAGCTTGGGACTAGCGGGAGAGCACAATGAGCAGTTCTTC	CASSLGLAGEHNEQFF
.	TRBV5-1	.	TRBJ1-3	TGCGCCAGCAGCGGAGTCCAGGGTTCTGGAAACACCATATATTTT	CASSGVQGSGNTIYF
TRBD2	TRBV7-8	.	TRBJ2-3	TGTGCCAGCAGCTTAGCCTCTAGCGGATACACAGATACGCAGTATTTT	CASSLASSGYTDTQYF
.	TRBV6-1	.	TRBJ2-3	TGTGCCAGCAGTGAGAGAGGGGGTCTAGCCACAGATACGCAGTATTTT	CASSERGGLATDTQYF
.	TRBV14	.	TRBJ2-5	TGTGCCAGCAGCCAAGCTAGGACAGCCCAAGAGACCCAGTACTTC	CASSQARTAQETQYF
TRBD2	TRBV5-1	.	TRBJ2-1	TGCGCCAGCCGCATAGCGGGAGACTCCTACAATGAGCAGTTCTTC	CASRIAGDSYNEQFF
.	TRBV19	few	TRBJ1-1	TGTGCCAGTAGTCCACGTTCGGGGAAGAACACTGAAGCTTTCTTT	CASSPRSGKNTEAFF
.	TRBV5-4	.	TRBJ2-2	TGTGCCAGCAGCCCCGAGCCGGTGAACACCGGGGAGCTGTTTTTT	CASSPEPVNTGELFF
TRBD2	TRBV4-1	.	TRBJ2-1	TGCGCCAGCAGCCAAGGTCTAGCGGGAGATAGGGAGCAGTTCTTC	CASSQGLAGDREQFF
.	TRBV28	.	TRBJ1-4	TGTGCCAGCAGTAGTGAGGGTGGTGTTACTGAAAAACTGTTTTTT	CASSSEGGVTEKLFF
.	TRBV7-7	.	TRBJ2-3	TGTGCTAGCAGCCCCTCGAAGGGGGGGGATACGCAGTATTTT	CASSPSKGGDTQYF
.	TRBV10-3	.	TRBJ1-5	TGTGCCATCAGTCCTGGGGCCAATCAGCCCCAGCATTTT	CAISPGANQPQHF
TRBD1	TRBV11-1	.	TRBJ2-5	TGTGCCAGCAGCAACAGGGGCGCTGGGGGCAAAGAGACCCAGTACTTC	CASSNRGAGGKETQYF
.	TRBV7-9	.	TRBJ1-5	TGTGCCAGCAGCTTAGACAGCTTCAATCAGCCCCAGCATTTT	CASSLDSFNQPQHF
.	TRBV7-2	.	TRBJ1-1	TGTGCCAGCAGCATGACAGTAATGAACACTGAAGCTTTCTTT	CASSMTVMNTEAFF
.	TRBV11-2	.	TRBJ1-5	TGTGCCAGCAGCTTAGGCGGCAGGGGCGGAGAGCCCCAGCATTTT	CASSLGGRGGEPQHF
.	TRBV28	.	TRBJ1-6	TGTGCCAGCAGTTTATACAGGGACAATTCACCCCTCCACTTT	CASSLYRDNSPLHF
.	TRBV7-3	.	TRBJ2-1	TGTGCCAGCAGCCCAGGGGGGCGGGGGGCCAACAATGAGCAGTTCTTC	CASSPGGRGANNEQFF
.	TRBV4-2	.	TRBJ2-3	TGTGCCAGCAGCCAAGAGGGGCGCGCAGATACGCAGTATTTT	CASSQEGRADTQYF
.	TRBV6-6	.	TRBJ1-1	TGTGCCAGCAGGCCCGACAGTCCTGAAGCTTTCTTT	CASRPDSPEAFF
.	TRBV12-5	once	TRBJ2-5	TGTGCTAGTGGTTTGGCGGGGGAGACCCAGTACTTC	CASGLAGETQYF
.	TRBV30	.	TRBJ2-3	TGTGCCTGGAGGGCGGGGTCGTGGGATACGCAGTATTTT	CAWRAGSWDTQYF
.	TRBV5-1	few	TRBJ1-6	TGCGCCAGCAAGGAGACAGGTGAAAATTCACCCCTCCACTTT	CASKETGENSPLHF
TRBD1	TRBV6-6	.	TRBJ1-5	TGTGCCAGCAGTCCTCAGGGGGCAATAAGCAATCAGCCCCAGCATTTT	CASSPQGAISNQPQHF
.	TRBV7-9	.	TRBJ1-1	TGTGCCAGCAGCCCACAGGACACTGAAGCTTTCTTT	CASSPQDTEAFF
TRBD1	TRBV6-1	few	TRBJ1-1	TGTGCCAGCAGTGTCAGACAGGGAATCACTGAAGCTTTCTTT	CASSVRQGITEAFF
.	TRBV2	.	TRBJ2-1	TGTGCCAGCAGTGAAGCTAGGGGACACCAGAATGAGCAGTTCTTC	CASSEARGHQNEQFF
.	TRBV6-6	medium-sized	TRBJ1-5	TGTGCCAGCACGACAGAATATAGCAATCAGCCCCAGCATTTT	CASTTEYSNQPQHF
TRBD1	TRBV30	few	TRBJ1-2	TGTGCCTGGAGTACAGGGGCGGGAGGCTACACCTTC	CAWSTGAGGYTF
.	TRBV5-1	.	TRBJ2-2	TGCGCCAGCAGCCCCCTTGAGTACAGGACGAACACCGGGGAGCTGTTTTTT	CASSPLEYRTNTGELFF
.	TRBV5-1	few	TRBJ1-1	TGCGCCAGCAGCGCACCCTCCGAGGGGAGGACTGAAGCTTTCTTT	CASSAPSEGRTEAFF
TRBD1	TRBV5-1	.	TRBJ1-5	TGCGCCAGCAGCTTGGACGGGACAGGGGACCAGCCCCAGCATTTT	CASSLDGTGDQPQHF
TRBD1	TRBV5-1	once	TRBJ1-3	TGCGCCAGCAGCTCAAAAGAGACAGGGGCTGGAAACACCATATATTTT	CASSSKETGAGNTIYF
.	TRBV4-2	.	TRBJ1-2	TGTGCCAGCAGCCAAGATCTTGGAGGGTGGCGCTACACCTTC	CASSQDLGGWRYTF
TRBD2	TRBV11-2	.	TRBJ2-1	TGTGCCAGCAGCTTAGCTAGCGGGAATTCCTACAATGAGCAGTTCTTC	CASSLASGNSYNEQFF
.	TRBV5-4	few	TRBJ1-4	TGTGCCAGCAGCCAGATGAGCCCGGGGGACGAAAAACTGTTTTTT	CASSQMSPGDEKLFF
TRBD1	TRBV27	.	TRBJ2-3	TGTGCCAGCCGACTGGGACAGGGCACAGATACGCAGTATTTT	CASRLGQGTDTQYF
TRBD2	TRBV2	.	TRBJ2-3	TGTGCCAGCAGACTGTTGACTAGCGGGAGTCCCACAGATACGCAGTATTTT	CASRLLTSGSPTDTQYF
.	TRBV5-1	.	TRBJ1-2	TGCGCCAGCAGCTTGTCAGGGGCCTCTACCAGCTCCTATGGCTACACCTTC	CASSLSGASTSSYGYTF
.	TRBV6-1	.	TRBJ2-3	TGTGCCAGCAGTGCCCATCGGGGTGCCCACACAGATACGCAGTATTTT	CASSAHRGAHTDTQYF
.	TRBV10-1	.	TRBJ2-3	TGCGCCAGCAGTGAAAGCGGGTTGGATACGCAGTATTTT	CASSESGLDTQYF
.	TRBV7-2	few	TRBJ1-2	TGTGCCAGCAGCTTAGGTGGGAGGAGAGACTATGGCTACACCTTC	CASSLGGRRDYGYTF